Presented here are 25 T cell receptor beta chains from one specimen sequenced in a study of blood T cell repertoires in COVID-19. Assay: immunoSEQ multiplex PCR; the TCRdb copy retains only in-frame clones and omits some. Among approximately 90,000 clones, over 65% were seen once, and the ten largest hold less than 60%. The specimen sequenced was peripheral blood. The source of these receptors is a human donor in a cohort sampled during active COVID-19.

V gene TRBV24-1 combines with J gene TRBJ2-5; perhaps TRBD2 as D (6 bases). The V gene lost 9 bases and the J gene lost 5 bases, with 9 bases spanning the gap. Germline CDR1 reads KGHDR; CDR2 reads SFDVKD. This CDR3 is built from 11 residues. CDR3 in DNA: TGTGCCACCGCCGCGGGGGAGACCCAGTACTTC. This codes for CATAAGETQYF.

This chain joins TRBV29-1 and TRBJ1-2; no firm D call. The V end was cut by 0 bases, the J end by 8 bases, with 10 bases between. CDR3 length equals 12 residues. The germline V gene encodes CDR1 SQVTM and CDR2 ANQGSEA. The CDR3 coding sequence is TGCAGCGTTGAAGATCCTGGCTGGGGCTACACCTTC. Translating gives CSVEDPGWGYTF.

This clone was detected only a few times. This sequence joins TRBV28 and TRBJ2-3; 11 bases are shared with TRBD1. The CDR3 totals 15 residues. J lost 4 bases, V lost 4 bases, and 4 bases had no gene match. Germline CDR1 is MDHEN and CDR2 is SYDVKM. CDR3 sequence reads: CASSSWTGGADTQYF. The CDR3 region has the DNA TGTGCCAGCAGTTCTTGGACAGGGGGCGCAGATACGCAGTATTTT.

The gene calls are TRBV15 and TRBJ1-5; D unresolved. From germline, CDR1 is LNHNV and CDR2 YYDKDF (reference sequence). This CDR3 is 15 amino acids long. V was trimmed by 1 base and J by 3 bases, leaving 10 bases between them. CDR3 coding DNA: TGTGCCACCAGCAGAGTTTCTGAGTACAATCAGCCCCAGCATTTT. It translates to CATSRVSEYNQPQHF.

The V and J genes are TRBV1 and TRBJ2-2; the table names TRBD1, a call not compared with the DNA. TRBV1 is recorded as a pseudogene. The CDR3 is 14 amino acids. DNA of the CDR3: TGCACCAGGGGACAGGGGGGAATCACCGGGGAGCTGTTTTTT. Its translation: CTRGQGGITGELFF.

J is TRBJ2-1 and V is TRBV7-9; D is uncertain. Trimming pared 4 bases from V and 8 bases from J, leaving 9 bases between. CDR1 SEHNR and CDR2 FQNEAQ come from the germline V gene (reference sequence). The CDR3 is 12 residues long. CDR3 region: CASSYDSHEQFF. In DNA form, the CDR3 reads TGTGCCAGCAGCTACGACTCCCATGAGCAGTTCTTC.

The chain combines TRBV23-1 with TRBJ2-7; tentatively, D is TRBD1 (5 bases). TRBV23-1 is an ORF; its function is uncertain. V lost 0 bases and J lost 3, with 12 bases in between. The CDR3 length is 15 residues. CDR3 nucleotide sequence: TGCGCCAGCAGTCAATCACATACAGGTTTCTACGAGCAGTACTTC. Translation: CASSQSHTGFYEQYF.

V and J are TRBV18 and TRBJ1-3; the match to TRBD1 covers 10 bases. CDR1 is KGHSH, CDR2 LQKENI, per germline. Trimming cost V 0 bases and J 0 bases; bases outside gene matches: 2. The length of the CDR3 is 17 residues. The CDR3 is CASSPPTGGYSGNTIYF. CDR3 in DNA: TGTGCCAGCTCACCACCGACAGGGGGCTACTCTGGAAACACCATATATTTT.

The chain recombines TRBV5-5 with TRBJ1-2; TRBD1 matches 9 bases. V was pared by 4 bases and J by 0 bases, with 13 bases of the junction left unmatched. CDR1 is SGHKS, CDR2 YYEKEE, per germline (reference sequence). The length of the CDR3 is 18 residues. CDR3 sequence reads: CASSPKGTGTSTNYGYTF. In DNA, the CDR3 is TGTGCCAGCAGCCCGAAAGGGACAGGGACATCTACTAACTATGGCTACACCTTC.

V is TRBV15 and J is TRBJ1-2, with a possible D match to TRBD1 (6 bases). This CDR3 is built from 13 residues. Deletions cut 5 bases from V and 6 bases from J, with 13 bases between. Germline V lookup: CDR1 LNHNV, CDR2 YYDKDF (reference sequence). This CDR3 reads CATSSRGGDGYTF. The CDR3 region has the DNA TGTGCCACCAGCTCCAGGGGTGGCGATGGCTACACCTTC.

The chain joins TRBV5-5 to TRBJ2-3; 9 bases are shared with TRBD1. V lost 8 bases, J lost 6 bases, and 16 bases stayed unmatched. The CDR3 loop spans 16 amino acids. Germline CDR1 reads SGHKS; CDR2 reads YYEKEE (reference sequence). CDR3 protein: CASQASGQGVGDTQYF. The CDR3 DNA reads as TGTGCCAGTCAAGCTTCGGGACAGGGAGTGGGTGATACGCAGTATTTT. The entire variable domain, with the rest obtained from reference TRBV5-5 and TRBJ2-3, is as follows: DAGVTQSPTHLIKTRGQQVTLRCSPISGHKSVSWYQQVLGQGPQFIFQYYEKEERGRGNFPDRFSARQFPNYSSELNVNALLLGDSALYLCASQASGQGVGDTQYFGPGTRLTVL.

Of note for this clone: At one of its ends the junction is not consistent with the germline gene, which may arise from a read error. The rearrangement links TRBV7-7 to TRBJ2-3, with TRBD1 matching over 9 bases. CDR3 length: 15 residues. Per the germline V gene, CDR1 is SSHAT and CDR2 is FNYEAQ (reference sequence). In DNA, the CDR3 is TGTGCTAGCAGCTCCGGGACAGGGAGGTCAGATACGCAGTATTTT. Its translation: CASSSGTGRSDTQYF.

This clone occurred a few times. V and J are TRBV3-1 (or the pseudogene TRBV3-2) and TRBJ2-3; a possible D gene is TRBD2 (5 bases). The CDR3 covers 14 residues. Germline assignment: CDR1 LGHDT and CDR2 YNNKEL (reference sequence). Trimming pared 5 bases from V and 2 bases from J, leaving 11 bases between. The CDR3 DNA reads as TGTGCCAGCAGCGATGGGAGTGCCACAGATACGCAGTATTTT. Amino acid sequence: CASSDGSATDTQYF.

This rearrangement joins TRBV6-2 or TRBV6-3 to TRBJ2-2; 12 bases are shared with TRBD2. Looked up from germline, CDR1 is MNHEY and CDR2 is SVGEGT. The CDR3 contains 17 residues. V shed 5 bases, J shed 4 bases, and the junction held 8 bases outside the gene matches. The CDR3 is CASSKPSGRAFTGELFF. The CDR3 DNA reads TGTGCCAGCAGTAAGCCTAGCGGGAGGGCCTTCACCGGGGAGCTGTTTTTT.

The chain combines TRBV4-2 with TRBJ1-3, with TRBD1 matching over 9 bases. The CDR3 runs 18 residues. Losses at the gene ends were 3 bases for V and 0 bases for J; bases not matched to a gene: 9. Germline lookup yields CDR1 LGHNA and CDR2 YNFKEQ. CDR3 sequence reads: CASSHAPRGQGSGNTIYF. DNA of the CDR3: TGTGCCAGCAGCCATGCTCCCAGGGGACAGGGCTCTGGAAACACCATATATTTT.

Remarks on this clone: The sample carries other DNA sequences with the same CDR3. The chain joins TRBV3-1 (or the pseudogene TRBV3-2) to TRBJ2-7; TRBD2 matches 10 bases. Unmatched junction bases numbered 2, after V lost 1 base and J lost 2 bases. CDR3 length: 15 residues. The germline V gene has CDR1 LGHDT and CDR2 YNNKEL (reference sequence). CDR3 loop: CASSQGLAGAYEQYF. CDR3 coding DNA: TGTGCCAGCAGCCAAGGCCTAGCGGGAGCCTACGAGCAGTACTTC.

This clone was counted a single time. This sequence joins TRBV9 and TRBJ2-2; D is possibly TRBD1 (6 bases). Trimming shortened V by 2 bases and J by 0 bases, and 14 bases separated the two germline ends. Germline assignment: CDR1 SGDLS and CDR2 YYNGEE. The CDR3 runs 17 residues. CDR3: CASSVRDTGANTGELFF. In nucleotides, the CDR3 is TGTGCCAGCAGCGTCAGGGACACCGGGGCGAACACCGGGGAGCTGTTTTTT.

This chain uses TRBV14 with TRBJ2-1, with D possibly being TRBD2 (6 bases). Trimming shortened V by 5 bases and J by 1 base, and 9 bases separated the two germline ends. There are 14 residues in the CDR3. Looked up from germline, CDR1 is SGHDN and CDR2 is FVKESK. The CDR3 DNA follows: TGTGCCAGCAGCGTGGCGGGGTCCTACAATGAGCAGTTCTTC. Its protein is CASSVAGSYNEQFF.

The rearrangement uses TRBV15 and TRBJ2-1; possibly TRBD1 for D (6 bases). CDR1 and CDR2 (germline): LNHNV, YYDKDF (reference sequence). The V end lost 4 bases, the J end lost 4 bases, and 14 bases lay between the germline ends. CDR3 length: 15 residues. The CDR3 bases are TGTGCCACCAGCAAAAGGGGGAGTCATTACAATGAGCAGTTCTTC. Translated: CATSKRGSHYNEQFF.

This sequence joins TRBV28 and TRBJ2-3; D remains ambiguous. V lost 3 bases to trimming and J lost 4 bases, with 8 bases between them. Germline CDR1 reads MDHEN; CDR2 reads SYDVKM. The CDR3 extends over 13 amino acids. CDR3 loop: CASSFLAPDTQYF. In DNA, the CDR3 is TGTGCCAGCAGTTTCCTGGCCCCAGATACGCAGTATTTT.

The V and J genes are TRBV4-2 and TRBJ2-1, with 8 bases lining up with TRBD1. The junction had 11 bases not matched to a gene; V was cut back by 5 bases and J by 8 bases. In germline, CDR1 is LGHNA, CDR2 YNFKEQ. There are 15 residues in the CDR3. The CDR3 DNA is TGTGCCAGCAGCTACCAGGGGGCGCGTGCCGATGAGCAGTTCTTC. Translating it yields CASSYQGARADEQFF.

CDR3 in amino acids: CASSSRGLYGYTF. In DNA, the CDR3 is TGTGCCAGCAGTTCACGAGGACTGTATGGCTACACCTTC. The chain employs TRBV28 and TRBJ1-2; the D is unclear. Deletions cut 4 bases from V and 5 bases from J, with 11 bases between. The CDR3 extends over 13 amino acids. Germline V gene sequence: CDR1 MDHEN, CDR2 SYDVKM.

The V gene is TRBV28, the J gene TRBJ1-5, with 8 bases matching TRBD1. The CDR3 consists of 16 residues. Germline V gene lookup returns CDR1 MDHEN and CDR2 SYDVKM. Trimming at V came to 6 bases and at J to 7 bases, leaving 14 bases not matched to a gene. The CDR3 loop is CASSHVRQGASQPQHF. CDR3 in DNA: TGTGCCAGCAGCCATGTCCGCCAGGGGGCGAGCCAGCCCCAGCATTTT.

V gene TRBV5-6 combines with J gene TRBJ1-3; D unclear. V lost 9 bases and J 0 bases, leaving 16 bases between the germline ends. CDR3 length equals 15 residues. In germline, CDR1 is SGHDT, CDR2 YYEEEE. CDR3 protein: CATQPAGISGNTIYF. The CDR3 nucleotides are TGTGCCACCCAACCGGCGGGGATCTCTGGAAACACCATATATTTT.

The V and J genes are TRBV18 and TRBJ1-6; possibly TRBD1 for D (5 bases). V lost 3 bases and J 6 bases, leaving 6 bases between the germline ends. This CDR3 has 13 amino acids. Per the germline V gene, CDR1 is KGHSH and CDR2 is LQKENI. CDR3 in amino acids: CASSPDSNSPLHF. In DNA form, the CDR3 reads TGTGCCAGCTCACCCGACAGTAATTCACCCCTCCACTTT.